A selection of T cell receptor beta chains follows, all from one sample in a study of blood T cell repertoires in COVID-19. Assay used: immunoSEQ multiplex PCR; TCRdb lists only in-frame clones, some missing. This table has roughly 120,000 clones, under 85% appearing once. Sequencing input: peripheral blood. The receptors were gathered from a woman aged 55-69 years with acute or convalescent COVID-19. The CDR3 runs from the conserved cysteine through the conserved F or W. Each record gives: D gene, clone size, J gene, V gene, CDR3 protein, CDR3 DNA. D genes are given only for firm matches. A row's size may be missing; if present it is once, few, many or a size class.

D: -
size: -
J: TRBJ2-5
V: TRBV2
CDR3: CASGWGPEETQYF
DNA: TGTGCCAGCGGGTGGGGGCCGGAGGAGACCCAGTACTTC

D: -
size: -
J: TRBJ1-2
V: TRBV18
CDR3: CASSPARESGGYGYTF
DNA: TGTGCCAGCTCACCAGCTAGAGAATCCGGAGGCTATGGCTACACCTTC

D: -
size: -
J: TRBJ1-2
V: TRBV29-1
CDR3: CSVEGQDQNYGYTF
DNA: TGCAGCGTTGAAGGACAGGACCAAAACTATGGCTACACCTTC

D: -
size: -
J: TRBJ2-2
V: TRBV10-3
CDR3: CAISGQGILNTGELFF
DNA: TGTGCCATCAGTGGGCAGGGGATATTGAACACCGGGGAGCTGTTTTTT

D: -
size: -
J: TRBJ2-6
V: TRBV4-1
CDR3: CASSRNPGSLSSGANVLTF
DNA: TGCGCCAGCAGCCGAAACCCCGGGTCATTAAGCTCTGGGGCCAACGTCCTGACTTTC

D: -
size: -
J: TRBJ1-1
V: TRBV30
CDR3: CAWSVRGTEAFF
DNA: TGTGCCTGGAGTGTAAGGGGGACTGAAGCTTTCTTT

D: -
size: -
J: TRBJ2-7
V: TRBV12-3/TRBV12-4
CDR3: CASSLAPPNEQYF
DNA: TGTGCCAGCAGTTTAGCCCCCCCTAACGAGCAGTACTTC

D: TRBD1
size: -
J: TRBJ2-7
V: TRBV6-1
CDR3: CASSEGTGGVYEQYF
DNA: TGTGCCAGCAGTGAAGGGACAGGGGGGGTCTACGAGCAGTACTTC

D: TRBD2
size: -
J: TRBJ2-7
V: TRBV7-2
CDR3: CASSLESGGYSYEQYF
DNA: TGTGCCAGCAGCTTAGAGAGCGGGGGGTACTCCTACGAGCAGTACTTC

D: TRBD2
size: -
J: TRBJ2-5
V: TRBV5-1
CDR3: CASSVGTSQRETQYF
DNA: TGCGCCAGCAGTGTGGGGACTAGTCAACGAGAGACCCAGTACTTC

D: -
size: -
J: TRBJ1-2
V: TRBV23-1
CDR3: CASSQLGDGYTF
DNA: TGCGCCAGCAGTCAACTAGGGGATGGCTACACCTTC

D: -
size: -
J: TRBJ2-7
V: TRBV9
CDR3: CASSVDNYEQYF
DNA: TGTGCCAGCAGCGTTGACAACTACGAGCAGTACTTC

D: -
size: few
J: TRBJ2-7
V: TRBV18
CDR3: CASSPSSDEQYF
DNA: TGTGCCAGCTCACCGTCGTCCGACGAGCAGTACTTC

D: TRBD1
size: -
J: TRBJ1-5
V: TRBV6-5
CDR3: CASRGQGSVSQPQHF
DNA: TGTGCCAGCAGAGGACAGGGCAGTGTCTCTCAGCCCCAGCATTTT

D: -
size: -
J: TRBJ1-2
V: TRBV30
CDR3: CAWSVGGYGYTF
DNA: TGTGCCTGGAGTGTAGGGGGCTATGGCTACACCTTC

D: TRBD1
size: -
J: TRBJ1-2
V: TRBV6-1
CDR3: CASSWTGGNYGYTF
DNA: TGTGCCAGCAGCTGGACAGGGGGGAACTATGGCTACACCTTC

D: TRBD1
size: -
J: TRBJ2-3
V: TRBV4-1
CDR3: CASSQVIRGQDTQYF
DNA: TGCGCCAGCAGCCAAGTCATCAGGGGGCAAGATACGCAGTATTTT

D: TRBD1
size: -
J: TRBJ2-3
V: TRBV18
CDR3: CASFSGQSTDTQYF
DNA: TGTGCCAGCTTCTCGGGACAGAGCACAGATACGCAGTATTTT

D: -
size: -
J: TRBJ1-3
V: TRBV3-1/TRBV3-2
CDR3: CASSPRDLLSGNTIYF
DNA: TGTGCCAGCAGCCCGCGGGACCTTCTCTCTGGAAACACCATATATTTT

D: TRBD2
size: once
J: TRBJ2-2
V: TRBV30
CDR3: CAWAGGYTGELFF
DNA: TGTGCCTGGGCGGGGGGCTACACCGGGGAGCTGTTTTTT

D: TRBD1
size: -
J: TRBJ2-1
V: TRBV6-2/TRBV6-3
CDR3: CASSHDRASRRSSYNEQFF
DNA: TGTGCCAGCAGCCATGACAGGGCCAGCCGTAGGAGCTCCTACAATGAGCAGTTCTTC

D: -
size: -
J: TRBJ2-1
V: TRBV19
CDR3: CATSYGGTDEQFF
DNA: TGTGCCACATCCTATGGAGGCACCGATGAGCAGTTCTTC

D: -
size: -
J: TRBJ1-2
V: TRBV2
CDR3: CASSEGPRGDGYTF
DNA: TGTGCCAGCAGTGAAGGGCCCAGGGGAGATGGCTACACCTTC

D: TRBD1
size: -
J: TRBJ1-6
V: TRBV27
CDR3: CASSFLDRENSPLHF
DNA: TGTGCCAGCAGTTTCCTGGACAGGGAGAATTCACCCCTCCACTTT

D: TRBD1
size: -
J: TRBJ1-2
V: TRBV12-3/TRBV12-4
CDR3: CASRFGTGVGYTF
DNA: TGTGCCAGCCGATTTGGGACAGGGGTTGGCTACACCTTC

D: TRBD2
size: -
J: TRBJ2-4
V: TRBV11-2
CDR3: CASSSHGGGLAKNIQYF
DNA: TGTGCCAGCAGCTCCCACGGGGGGGGGCTTGCCAAAAACATTCAGTACTTC

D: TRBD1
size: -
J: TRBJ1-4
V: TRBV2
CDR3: CASTQGAREKLFF
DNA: TGTGCCAGCACTCAGGGGGCGAGAGAAAAACTGTTTTTT

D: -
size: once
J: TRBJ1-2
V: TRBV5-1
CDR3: CASSLEAGNGYTF
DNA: TGCGCCAGCAGCTTGGAGGCAGGGAATGGCTACACCTTC

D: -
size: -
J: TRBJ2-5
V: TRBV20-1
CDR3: CSASTPAGQETQYF
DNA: TGCAGTGCTAGTACGCCCGCGGGACAAGAGACCCAGTACTTC

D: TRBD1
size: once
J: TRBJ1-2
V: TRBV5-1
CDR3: CASSWGQTYGYTF
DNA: TGCGCCAGCAGCTGGGGACAGACCTATGGCTACACCTTC

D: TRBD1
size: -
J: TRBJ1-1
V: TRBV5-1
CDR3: CASSLGQGGRWTEAFF
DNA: TGCGCCAGCAGCTTGGGACAGGGGGGAAGGTGGACTGAAGCTTTCTTT

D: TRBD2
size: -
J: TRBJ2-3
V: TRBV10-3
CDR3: CAIAPRLAGGLDTQYF
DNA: TGTGCCATCGCCCCGAGACTAGCGGGGGGGCTTGATACGCAGTATTTT

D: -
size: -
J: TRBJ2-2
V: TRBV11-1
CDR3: CASSLLGPRELFF
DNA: TGTGCCAGCAGCCTCCTGGGGCCCCGAGAGCTGTTTTTT

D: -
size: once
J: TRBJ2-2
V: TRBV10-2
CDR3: CASKGAQNTGELFF
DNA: TGCGCCAGCAAAGGGGCACAGAACACCGGGGAGCTGTTTTTT

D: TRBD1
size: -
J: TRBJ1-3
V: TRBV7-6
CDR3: CASSLKTGIGNTIYF
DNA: TGTGCCAGCAGCTTGAAGACAGGGATAGGAAACACCATATATTTT

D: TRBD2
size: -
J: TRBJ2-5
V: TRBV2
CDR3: CASSDVGGETQYF
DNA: TGTGCCAGCAGTGATGTGGGAGGGGAGACCCAGTACTTC

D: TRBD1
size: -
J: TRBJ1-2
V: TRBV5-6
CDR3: CASSSRQGRGYTF
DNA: TGTGCCAGCAGTTCAAGACAGGGCCGCGGCTACACCTTC

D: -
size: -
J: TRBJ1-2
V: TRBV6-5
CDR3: CASSYSSVSYGYTF
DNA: TGTGCCAGCAGTTACTCATCCGTCTCTTATGGCTACACCTTC

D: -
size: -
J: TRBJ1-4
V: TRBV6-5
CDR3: CAAQPQGSTNEKLFF
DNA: TGTGCCGCCCAACCCCAGGGATCAACTAATGAAAAACTGTTTTTT

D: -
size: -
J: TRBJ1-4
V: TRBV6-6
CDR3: CASSYSGATNEKLFF
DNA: TGTGCCAGCAGTTACTCAGGAGCAACTAATGAAAAACTGTTTTTT

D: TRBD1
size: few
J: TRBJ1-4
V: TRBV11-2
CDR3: CASSSDRGYEKLFF
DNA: TGTGCCAGCAGCTCGGACAGGGGCTATGAAAAACTGTTTTTT

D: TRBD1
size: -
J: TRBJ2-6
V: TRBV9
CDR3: CASSVPRHRGSGANVLTF
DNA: TGTGCCAGCAGCGTACCTCGCCACAGGGGCTCTGGGGCCAACGTCCTGACTTTC

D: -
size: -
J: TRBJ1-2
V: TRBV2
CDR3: CASSNPLTETNYGYTF
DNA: TGTGCCAGCAGTAACCCTTTGACAGAAACCAACTATGGCTACACCTTC

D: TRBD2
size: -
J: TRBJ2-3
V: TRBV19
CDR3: CASSQAGRGTDTQYF
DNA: TGTGCCAGTAGCCAAGCGGGGCGGGGCACAGATACGCAGTATTTT

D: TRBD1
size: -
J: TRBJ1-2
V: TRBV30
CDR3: CASVAKDRSIGYGYTF
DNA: TGTGCCTCCGTCGCCAAGGACAGGTCCATCGGCTATGGCTACACCTTC

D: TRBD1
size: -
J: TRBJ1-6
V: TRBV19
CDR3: CASSMGQGAGSPLHF
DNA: TGTGCCAGTAGTATGGGACAGGGGGCAGGGTCACCCCTCCACTTT

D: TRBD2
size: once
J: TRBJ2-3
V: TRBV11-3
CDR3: CASSLGRSGGLTDTQYF
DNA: TGTGCCAGCAGCTTAGGGAGAAGCGGGGGGCTCACAGATACGCAGTATTTT

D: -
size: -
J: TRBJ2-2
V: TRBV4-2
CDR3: CASSQHKRLANTGELFF
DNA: TGTGCCAGCAGCCAACACAAGCGGTTGGCGAACACCGGGGAGCTGTTTTTT